This entry is about one T cell receptor (beta chain). The V gene's germline CDR1 is SGHVS and CDR2 FQNEAQ. The V segment lost 0 bases and the J segment 3 bases; nucleotides outside the gene matches: 3. The CDR3 sequence is 17 residues long. The data were produced by immunoSEQ multiplex PCR, yet TCRdb's version contains in-frame clones alone and is incomplete. The data show 200,000 to 250,000 clones, 80% to 85% seen once. This record comes from a study of blood T cell repertoires in COVID-19. Looking at the study overall: The United States, Italy and Spain supplied acute and convalescent COVID-19 samples. Nucleic acid was either cDNA or gDNA, and it came from T cells, B-cell-depleted T cells, or PBMCs.

This receptor was identified in a woman at least 80 years old with COVID-19, enrolled during active disease. The sequenced material came from peripheral blood. The rearrangement uses TRBV7-8 and TRBJ1-3; 12 nucleotides match TRBD1. In nucleotides, the CDR3 is TGTGCCAGCAGCTTAGCGGGGACAGGGGGCGGTGGAAACACCATATATTTT. Residues: CASSLAGTGGGGNTIYF.